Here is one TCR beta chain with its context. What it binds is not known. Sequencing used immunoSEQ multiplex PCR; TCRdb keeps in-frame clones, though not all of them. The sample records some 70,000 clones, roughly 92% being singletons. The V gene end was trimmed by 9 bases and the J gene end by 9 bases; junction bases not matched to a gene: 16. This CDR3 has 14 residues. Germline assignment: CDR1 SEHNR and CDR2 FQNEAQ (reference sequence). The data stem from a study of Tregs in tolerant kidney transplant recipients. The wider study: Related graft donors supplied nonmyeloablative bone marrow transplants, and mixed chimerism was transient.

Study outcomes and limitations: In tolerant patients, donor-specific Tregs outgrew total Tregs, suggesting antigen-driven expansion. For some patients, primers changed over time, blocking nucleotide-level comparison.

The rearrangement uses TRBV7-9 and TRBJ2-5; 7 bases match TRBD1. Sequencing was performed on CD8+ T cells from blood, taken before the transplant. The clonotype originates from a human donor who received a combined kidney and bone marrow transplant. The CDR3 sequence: CASEGAPKRKAQYF. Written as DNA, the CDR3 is TGTGCCAGTGAGGGGGCGCCAAAACGAAAAGCCCAGTACTTC.